Below, 29 T cell receptor beta chains from the same sample are listed, as sequenced in a study of blood T cells in healthy people across ages. A second PCR, run for 7 to 11 cycles, used a sample-barcoded 5' primer plus a J-beta primer mix. TCRdb redid the calling of the 5' RACE reads with MiXCR, one entry per CDR3 protein. The sample includes about 1.4 million distinct CDR3 sequences, approximately 59% of them seen just once. Sequenced material: blood. Receptors were obtained from a man between 18 and 29 years old in good health.

This clonotype was seen a handful of times. This sequence joins TRBV4-2 and TRBJ2-7; D gene unclear. Germline V lookup: CDR1 LGHNA, CDR2 YNFKEQ. The V gene lost 0 bases and the J gene lost 0 bases, with 12 bases spanning the gap. This CDR3 is 16 amino acids long. CDR3 amino acids: CASSQEGRVGSYEQYF. The CDR3 DNA sequence: TGTGCCAGCAGCCAAGAGGGCCGGGTGGGCTCCTACGAGCAGTACTTC.

This chain connects TRBV24-1 to TRBJ2-1; D gene uncertain. Germline CDR1 and CDR2: KGHDR and SFDVKD. Trimming left V 3 bases short and J 0 bases short, with 5 bases between. The CDR3 is 14 amino acids. This chain's CDR3 is CATSDPGSYNEQFF. The CDR3, as DNA: TGTGCCACCAGTGATCCCGGCTCCTACAATGAGCAGTTCTTC.

V is TRBV5-6 and J is TRBJ2-2; no reliable D call. Trimming removed 0 bases from V and 2 bases from J, with 14 bases in between. This CDR3 contains 17 residues. Per germline, CDR1 SGHDT and CDR2 YYEEEE. CDR3 sequence reads: CASSLVGPLSNTGELFF. The CDR3 DNA is TGTGCCAGCAGCTTGGTTGGACCCCTGTCCAACACCGGGGAGCTGTTTTTT.

J is TRBJ2-1 and V is TRBV2; D possibly corresponds to TRBD2 (6 bases). Germline values: CDR1 SNHLY, CDR2 FYNNEI. V lost 9 bases and J lost 7, with 19 bases in between. The CDR3 runs to 14 residues. CDR3 residues: CASWESSEWNEQFF. CDR3 nucleotide sequence: TGTGCCAGTTGGGAGTCTAGCGAGTGGAATGAGCAGTTCTTC.

This clonotype has more than one count but fewer than ten. This rearrangement joins TRBV27 to TRBJ2-4; possibly TRBD2 for D (6 bases). Matching the DNA end better, TRBJ2-7 makes the J call doubtful. CDR3 length: 14 residues. CDR1 and CDR2 (germline): MNHEY, SMNVEV (reference sequence). The CDR3 sequence: CASSSPGLVGEQYF. In DNA, the CDR3 is TGTGCCAGCAGTTCCCCGGGACTTGTTGGCGAGCAGTACTTC.

The chain joins TRBV19 to TRBJ2-1, with a tentative D call TRBD1 (5 bases). V was clipped by 7 bases and J by 6 bases, with 19 bases between them. The CDR3 is 15 amino acids. Looked up from germline, CDR1 is LNHDA and CDR2 is SQIVND (reference sequence). The CDR3 region is CASTLFVGAGNEQFF. Here the CDR3 DNA reads TGTGCCAGTACCCTATTCGTAGGGGCTGGCAATGAGCAGTTCTTC.

V gene TRBV5-1 combines with J gene TRBJ2-5; D not certain. Germline CDR1 reads SGHRS; CDR2 reads YFSETQ. CDR3 length: 15 amino acids. Trimming cost V 0 bases and J 2 bases, with 11 bases left between them. The CDR3 protein is CASSLAILGQETQYF. DNA for the CDR3: TGCGCCAGCAGCTTGGCAATTCTGGGTCAAGAGACCCAGTACTTC.

In this sample, this clonotype turned up a few times. V gene TRBV6-5 combines with J gene TRBJ2-5; 12 bases are a match to TRBD2. CDR1 is MNHEY, CDR2 SVGAGI, per germline. V shed 6 bases and J 4 bases; nucleotides not matched to a gene: 6. The CDR3 extends over 15 amino acids. In nucleotides, the CDR3 is TGTGCCAGCAGCCCGACTAGCGGGAGTTCAGAGACCCAGTACTTC. Translation gives CASSPTSGSSETQYF.

The chain combines TRBV7-2 with TRBJ2-5; 9 positions match TRBD2. CDR1 is SGHTA and CDR2 is FQGNSA in the germline V gene. The CDR3 is 15 amino acids. Trimming cost V 4 bases and J 4 bases; bases outside gene matches: 7. This CDR3 reads CASSSSQTSGETQYF. The CDR3 DNA reads TGTGCCAGCAGCTCATCTCAGACTAGCGGAGAGACCCAGTACTTC. Full variable domain (remainder filled in from reference TRBV7-2 and TRBJ2-5): GAGVSQSPSNKVTEKGKDVELRCDPISGHTALYWYRQSLGQGLEFLIYFQGNSAPDKSGLPSDRFSAERTGGSVSTLTIQRTQQEDSAVYLCASSSSQTSGETQYFGPGTRLLVL.

This chain joins TRBV28 and TRBJ1-6; 8 nucleotides match TRBD1. Germline CDR1 and CDR2: MDHEN and SYDVKM. The trim removed 5 bases at V and 6 bases at J, leaving 3 bases unmatched. This CDR3 region has 14 residues. The CDR3 DNA follows: TGTGCCAGCAGTATGACAGGGGTTAATTCACCCCTCCACTTT. Its translation: CASSMTGVNSPLHF. The whole variable domain, remainder taken from reference TRBV28 and TRBJ1-6, is DVKVTQSSRYLVKRTGEKVFLECVQDMDHENMFWYRQDPGLGLRLIYFSYDVKMKEKGDIPEGYSVSREKKERFSLILESASTNQTSMYLCASSMTGVNSPLHFGNGTRLTVT.

A few counts support this clonotype. The J gene is TRBJ2-1, the V gene TRBV25-1, with D possibly matching TRBD2 (6 bases). Per germline, CDR1 MGHDK and CDR2 SYGVNS. CDR3 length equals 15 residues. Trimming cost V 5 bases and J 7 bases, with 18 bases left between them. CDR3 sequence (DNA): TGTGCCAGCAGTCCACCGGGACTTGGAGGGAATGAGCAGTTCTTC. Its protein is CASSPPGLGGNEQFF.

This clonotype was found a few times. V is TRBV5-1 and J is TRBJ2-3, with D unclear. The germline CDR1 and CDR2 sequences are SGHRS and YFSETQ. The ends were cut back, 0 bases at V and 6 bases at J, with 11 bases in the middle. There are 14 residues in the CDR3. CDR3 region: CASSLEAGWDTQYF. CDR3 bases: TGCGCCAGCAGCTTGGAGGCAGGATGGGATACGCAGTATTTT.

This chain uses TRBV12-3 or TRBV12-4 with TRBJ1-1; TRBD1 matches 8 bases. The CDR3 totals 12 residues. Losses at the gene ends were 2 bases for V and 12 bases for J; bases not matched to a gene: 5. The CDR3 DNA follows: TGTGCCAGCAGTTTACCCGGGACAGGCCCTTTCTTT. This gives the protein CASSLPGTGPFF.

This chain links TRBV27 with TRBJ2-1; 9 bases fit TRBD2. The J segment lost 7 bases and the V segment lost 2 bases, leaving 6 bases of the junction unmatched. This CDR3 is built from 15 residues. Germline CDR1 and CDR2: MNHEY and SMNVEV (reference sequence). The CDR3 DNA sequence: TGTGCCAGCAGTTTAGATAGCGGGAGTCTAAATGAGCAGTTCTTC. Protein: CASSLDSGSLNEQFF.

V gene TRBV20-1 combines with J gene TRBJ2-7, with 12 bases matching TRBD2. The CDR3 consists of 16 residues. V lost 5 bases to trimming and J lost 4 bases; unmatched junction nucleotides: 12. Germline V gene sequence: CDR1 DFQATT, CDR2 SNEGSKA (reference sequence). The CDR3 DNA reads as TGCAGTGCTCCTCGACTAGCGGGGGATCCGCCTTACGAGCAGTACTTC. Its protein product is CSAPRLAGDPPYEQYF.

This chain joins TRBV2 and TRBJ1-1; TRBD1 matches 9 bases. The CDR3 sequence is 13 residues long. The ends lost 4 bases at V and 7 bases at J; junction bases unmatched: 4. Germline loops: CDR1 SNHLY, CDR2 FYNNEI. Written as DNA, the CDR3 is TGTGCCAGCAGTGGACAGGGGGACGGTGAAGCTTTCTTT. Amino acids: CASSGQGDGEAFF. Looking up the rest from reference TRBV2 and TRBJ1-1 gives the full variable domain: EPEVTQTPSHQVTQMGQEVILRCVPISNHLYFYWYRQILGQKVEFLVSFYNNEISEKSEIFDDQFSVERPDGSNFTLKIRSTKLEDSAMYFCASSGQGDGEAFFGQGTRLTVV.

The chain employs TRBV6-1 and TRBJ2-5; 8 bases fit TRBD1. Germline loops: CDR1 MNHNS, CDR2 SASEGT. The CDR3 is 18 residues long. After removal of 5 bases from V and 4 bases from J, the junction contained 18 bases not matched to a gene. The CDR3 nucleotides read TGTGCCAGCAGTCAGGGGCTAAATGGACAGGGAGCAGGAGAGACCCAGTACTTC. Translating it yields CASSQGLNGQGAGETQYF.

The rearrangement uses TRBV4-3 and TRBJ2-3; D is uncertain. The V end was cut by 3 bases, the J end by 0 bases, with 10 bases between. The V gene's germline CDR1 is LGHNA and CDR2 YSLEER. The CDR3 length is 15 residues. Here the CDR3 reads CASSQRSSSTDTQYF. The CDR3 DNA reads TGCGCCAGCAGCCAGAGGAGTTCTAGCACAGATACGCAGTATTTT.

This clonotype was found a few times. The chain couples TRBV6-1 to TRBJ2-4; the D gene is possibly TRBD2 (5 bases). Trimming shortened V by 3 bases and J by 13 bases, and 22 bases separated the two germline ends. Per the germline V gene, CDR1 is MNHNS and CDR2 is SASEGT. The CDR3 loop spans 15 amino acids. DNA of the CDR3: TGTGCCAGCAGTGAGGTCGGGTTGCGTGTTTGGGAGCAGTACTTC. This codes for CASSEVGLRVWEQYF.

The chain recombines TRBV6-5 with TRBJ2-3, with TRBD2 matching 7 bases. CDR1 is MNHEY, CDR2 SVGAGI, per germline. The CDR3 spans 18 residues. Trimming cost V 0 bases and J 3 bases; bases outside gene matches: 12. Here the CDR3 reads CASSYSFFASGGTDTQYF. The CDR3 nucleotides are TGTGCCAGCAGTTACTCCTTTTTCGCTAGCGGAGGTACAGATACGCAGTATTTT.

The genes are TRBV27 and TRBJ2-5; 8 nucleotides agree with TRBD2. The J call could be wrong; TRBJ2-7 is a better fit for the DNA end. Germline CDR1 and CDR2: MNHEY and SMNVEV (reference sequence). The length of the CDR3 is 17 residues. The DNA for the CDR3 is TGTGCCAGCAGAGCTACCAGCGGGGGCTCTTTCCTATACGAGCAGTACTTC. It is translated as CASRATSGGSFLYEQYF.

Worth noting for this clonotype: Sequence at one end of the junction differs from germline and may be a read error. The chain joins TRBV28 to TRBJ2-7; 7 nucleotides line up with TRBD1. The length of the CDR3 is 15 residues. Germline-derived CDR1 and CDR2 are MDHEN and SYDVKM. CDR3 region: CASSSDREISYERYF. CDR3 DNA: TGTGCCAGCAGTTCCGACAGGGAGATCTCCTACGAGCGGTACTTC.

This clonotype has more than one count but fewer than ten. J is TRBJ2-3 and V is TRBV2; D not certain. This CDR3 region has 15 residues. The V end was cut by 6 bases, the J end by 5 bases, with 18 bases between. Germline CDR1 SNHLY, CDR2 FYNNEI. For the CDR3, the DNA is TGTGCCAGCAGGCCCACTCACCTATCTTTAGATACGCAGTATTTT. The encoded protein is CASRPTHLSLDTQYF.

The chain joins TRBV7-7 to TRBJ2-3; D is possibly TRBD2 (6 bases). V lost 0 bases, J lost 4 bases, and 11 bases lay in between. Germline V gives CDR1 SSHAT, CDR2 FNYEAQ (reference sequence). The CDR3 is 15 amino acids. The CDR3 sequence: CASSLAAGMSDTQYF. Here the CDR3 DNA reads TGTGCCAGCAGCTTAGCGGCGGGAATGTCAGATACGCAGTATTTT.

The table lists this clonotype with a few counts. V and J are TRBV14 and TRBJ2-5; D remains ambiguous. CDR3 length: 13 residues. The germline CDR1 and CDR2 sequences are SGHDN and FVKESK. V dropped 6 bases and J dropped 0 bases, with 8 bases sitting between them. Written as DNA, the CDR3 is TGTGCCAGCAGATATACAAACCAAGAGACCCAGTACTTC. It translates to CASRYTNQETQYF.

CDR3 residues: CASSILTGTSANEQFF. The CDR3 DNA sequence: TGTGCCAGCAGTATACTCACCGGGACTAGTGCAAATGAGCAGTTCTTC. The V and J genes are TRBV27 and TRBJ2-1, with 8 bases that match TRBD2. Germline CDR1 reads MNHEY; CDR2 reads SMNVEV (reference sequence). Unmatched junction bases numbered 13, after V lost 5 bases and J lost 7 bases. This CDR3 has 16 amino acids.

This clonotype was detected a few times. The chain is built from TRBV6-5 and TRBJ2-1; 11 nucleotides match TRBD2. There are 15 residues in the CDR3. The germline V gene encodes CDR1 MNHEY and CDR2 SVGAGI. The trim removed 6 bases at V and 10 bases at J, leaving 11 bases unmatched. For the CDR3, the DNA is TGTGCCAGCAGCCTGACTAGCGGGGCGTCCCCCGAGCAGTTCTTC. As protein: CASSLTSGASPEQFF.

In its sample, this clonotype was seen once. The CDR3 bases are TGTGCCAGCAGCTACGGCGGGTCCCTAGGCGAGCAGTACTTC. This gives the protein CASSYGGSLGEQYF. The V and J genes are TRBV11-2 and TRBJ2-7, with a weak D call TRBD2 (5 bases). The CDR3 is 14 amino acids. Germline loops: CDR1 SGHAT, CDR2 FQNNGV. Between the trimmed V and J ends, which lost 4 bases and 6 bases, there was a span of 16 bases.

This clonotype was counted a single time. The V and J genes are TRBV7-2 and TRBJ2-3, with TRBD2 matching 7 bases. The CDR3 is made up of 16 amino acids. Germline lookup yields CDR1 SGHTA and CDR2 FQGNSA. With 2 bases clipped from V and 3 bases from J, the junction kept 8 bases outside the gene matches. This chain's CDR3 is CASSLLFGEGTDTQYF. As DNA, the CDR3 is TGTGCCAGCAGCTTATTATTCGGGGAGGGTACAGATACGCAGTATTTT.